The T cell receptor beta chain under discussion was sequenced for a study of blood T cells in healthy people across ages. About the research overall: Template switching captured about one barcoded beta molecule per two T cells.

Trimming cost V 1 base and J 7 bases; bases outside gene matches: 14. The CDR3 extends over 18 amino acids. About this clonotype itself: The antigen remains undetermined.

The people who gave samples were healthy Caucasians from Russia, aged about 6 to 100. Study-wide findings and caveats: Donors of long life had a larger count of naive CD4+ cells and greater diversity than aged donors.

Next came a second PCR, run for about 7 to 12 cycles, which used a sample-barcoded 5' primer along with a J-beta primer mix. Each cDNA molecule received a tag from a template-switch adaptor that had 12 random nucleotides. Via MiXCR, TCRdb re-called the 5' RACE reads, giving one row per CDR3 protein. Here the sample spans around 750,000 distinct CDR3 sequences, less than 70% being singletons. The chain uses TRBV12-3 or TRBV12-4 and TRBJ1-2; 11 nucleotides line up with TRBD1. The sequenced sample was blood. This receptor was taken from a man older than 75 in good health. CDR3 region: CASSLGAFRDRGSGGYTF. The CDR3 DNA reads as TGTGCCAGCAGTTTAGGGGCGTTCCGGGACAGGGGGTCGGGTGGCTACACCTTC.